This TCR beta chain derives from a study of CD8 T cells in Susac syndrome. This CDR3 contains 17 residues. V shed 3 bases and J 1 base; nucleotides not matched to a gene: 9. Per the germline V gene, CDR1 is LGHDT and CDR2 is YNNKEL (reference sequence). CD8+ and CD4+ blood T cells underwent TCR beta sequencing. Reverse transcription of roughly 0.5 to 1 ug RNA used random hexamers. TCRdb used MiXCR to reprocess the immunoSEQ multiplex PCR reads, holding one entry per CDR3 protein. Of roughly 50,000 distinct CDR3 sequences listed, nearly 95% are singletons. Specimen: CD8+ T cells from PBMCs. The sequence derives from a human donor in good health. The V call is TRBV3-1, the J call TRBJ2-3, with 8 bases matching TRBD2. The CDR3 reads CASSQVVAGLGTDTQYF. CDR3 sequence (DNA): TGTGCCAGCAGCCAGGTGGTAGCGGGACTTGGCACAGATACGCAGTATTTT.